This is a list of T cell receptor beta chains from one sample in a study of identical twins. Each CDR3 protein gets one entry after TCRdb re-called the 5' RACE reads with MiXCR. The sample lists around 100,000 distinct CDR3 sequences; 5.9% were seen once. The sample comprised memory T cells sorted from blood. These receptor sequences come from a woman aged 45-59 years in good health. The CDR3 runs from the conserved cysteine through the conserved F or W. The D gene is left open where the match is weak. Clone size is shown for a subset of rows, as once, few, many or a class of expanded clone.

size | D | J | V | CDR3 | DNA
NA | NA | TRBJ2-6 | TRBV30 | CAWSVASGANVLTF | TGTGCCTGGAGTGTGGCCTCTGGGGCCAACGTCCTGACTTTC
NA | TRBD2 | TRBJ2-1 | TRBV20-1 | CSADGAGGGEQFF | TGCAGTGCTGATGGGGCGGGAGGTGGTGAGCAGTTCTTC
few | NA | TRBJ2-1 | TRBV21-1 | CASSAAGLAAVRFF | TGTGCCAGCAGCGCAGCGGGACTAGCGGCAGTTCGGTTCTTC
NA | TRBD1 | TRBJ1-1 | TRBV10-3 | CAISDRGLNTEAFF | TGTGCCATCAGTGACAGGGGGCTGAACACTGAAGCTTTCTTT
many | NA | TRBJ1-1 | TRBV6-5 | CASRPRTALRTEAFF | TGTGCCAGCAGACCTAGGACGGCCTTGAGGACTGAAGCTTTCTTT
many | TRBD2 | TRBJ2-7 | TRBV5-1 | CASSLSGLAGGYEQYF | TGCGCCAGCAGCTTGTCAGGGCTAGCGGGAGGTTACGAGCAGTACTTC
many | NA | TRBJ2-2 | TRBV5-5 | CASSIGGNTGELFF | TGTGCCAGCAGCATCGGAGGGAACACCGGGGAGCTGTTTTTT
many | NA | TRBJ2-3 | TRBV5-1 | CASSLDMHTDTQYF | TGCGCCAGCAGCTTGGATATGCACACAGATACGCAGTATTTT
few | TRBD2 | TRBJ2-4 | TRBV12-3/TRBV12-4 | CASRNLPPTSGRAGAKNIQYF | TGTGCCAGCAGAAATCTCCCCCCGACTAGCGGGAGGGCCGGGGCCAAAAACATTCAGTACTTC
few | NA | TRBJ1-1 | TRBV4-2 | CASSPEDAGTEAFF | TGTGCCAGCAGCCCCGAGGATGCAGGGACTGAAGCTTTCTTT
many | NA | TRBJ2-1 | TRBV20-1 | CSASLPRLHEQFF | TGCAGTGCTAGTCTTCCCCGACTCCATGAGCAGTTCTTC
many | TRBD2 | TRBJ2-3 | TRBV20-1 | CSASSGLAGGPRSLYF | TGCAGTGCTAGCTCAGGGCTAGCGGGAGGGCCTAGATCGTTGTATTTT
many | TRBD1 | TRBJ2-2 | TRBV2 | CASSGTGGSGELFF | TGTGCCAGCAGTGGGACAGGGGGCTCCGGGGAGCTGTTTTTT
NA | NA | TRBJ1-4 | TRBV20-1 | CSASLGGNNEKLFF | TGCAGTGCTAGTTTAGGGGGAAATAATGAAAAACTGTTTTTT
many | TRBD1 | TRBJ2-7 | TRBV20-1 | CSVLRTGGLEQYF | TGCAGTGTCCTTCGGACAGGGGGCCTCGAGCAGTACTTC
few | TRBD2 | TRBJ2-5 | TRBV3-1 | CASSRSGRAWETQYF | TGTGCCAGCAGCCGGAGCGGGAGGGCGTGGGAGACCCAGTACTTC
NA | TRBD1 | TRBJ1-1 | TRBV28 | CASSFAVPTGGRNTEAFF | TGTGCCAGCAGTTTTGCCGTTCCCACAGGGGGCAGGAACACTGAAGCTTTCTTT
NA | NA | TRBJ2-1 | TRBV7-9 | CASSSSGTLDEQFF | TGTGCCAGCAGCTCGTCCGGGACACTAGATGAGCAGTTCTTC
many | NA | TRBJ2-1 | TRBV29-1 | CSAAPGRNEQFF | TGCAGCGCCGCCCCGGGGAGGAATGAGCAGTTCTTC
many | TRBD1 | TRBJ1-4 | TRBV5-6 | CASSLYRLGTDEKLFF | TGTGCCAGCAGCTTGTACCGCCTAGGGACAGATGAAAAACTGTTTTTT
many | TRBD2 | TRBJ2-5 | TRBV5-1 | CASSTFNSQSGSGETQYF | TGCGCCAGCAGTACATTTAACAGCCAAAGCGGGAGCGGGGAGACCCAGTACTTC
many | TRBD2 | TRBJ2-5 | TRBV10-3 | CAIRGGTRTAPIETQYF | TGTGCCATCCGCGGGGGGACCCGGACGGCGCCCATCGAGACCCAGTACTTC
many | NA | TRBJ2-1 | TRBV29-1 | CSGWGNEQFF | TGCAGCGGCTGGGGGAATGAGCAGTTCTTC
NA | TRBD1 | TRBJ1-6 | TRBV6-6 | CASSYTTGGDNSPLHF | TGTGCCAGCAGTTACACGACAGGGGGGGATAATTCACCCCTCCACTTT
many | TRBD2 | TRBJ2-7 | TRBV29-1 | CSVGGGSNLGVYEQYF | TGCAGCGTTGGGGGGGGGAGCAACCTCGGGGTATACGAGCAGTACTTC
many | NA | TRBJ1-5 | TRBV12-3/TRBV12-4 | CASSPSWGGNQPQHF | TGTGCCAGCAGTCCAAGTTGGGGTGGCAATCAGCCCCAGCATTTT
NA | NA | TRBJ2-1 | TRBV10-3 | CAIRQDSSYNEQFF | TGTGCCATCAGGCAGGACAGCTCCTACAATGAGCAGTTCTTC